The 30 T cell receptor beta chains below were found in one sample sequenced in a study of long-term antiretroviral therapy in people with HIV. Version v3.0 of the immunoSEQ assay ran at survey level. Sequencing was performed with immunoSEQ multiplex PCR; in TCRdb, only in-frame clones are kept and a portion is missing. Found here are about 34,000 clones, over 85% of them singletons; the top ten hold 3% to 4%. The specimen comprised unsorted PBMCs, sampled approximately 5 years after starting antiretroviral therapy. These receptors originate from a woman aged 45-60 years with HIV.

This rearrangement joins TRBV7-9 to TRBJ1-2; a weak D match, TRBD1 (6 bases). Trimming removed 8 bases at V and 10 bases at J, with 8 bases between. CDR3 length equals 9 residues. Looked up from germline, CDR1 is SEHNR and CDR2 is FQNEAQ (reference sequence). The CDR3 bases are TGTGCCAGCGGGGGCGTCTACACCTTC. This translates into CASGGVYTF.

V is TRBV5-4 and J is TRBJ1-4; 9 nucleotides line up with TRBD1. The CDR3 runs 13 residues. The germline V gene encodes CDR1 SGHNT and CDR2 YYREEE (reference sequence). The trim removed 4 bases at V and 6 bases at J, leaving 1 base unmatched. CDR3 in DNA: TGTGCCAGCAGCAGGACAGGGGATGAAAAACTGTTTTTT. Protein sequence: CASSRTGDEKLFF.

This clone was counted only a few times. The chain employs TRBV4-1 and TRBJ2-7; D unclear. The CDR3 extends over 15 amino acids. Germline values: CDR1 MGHRA, CDR2 YSYEKL. Trimming took off 0 bases at V and 4 bases at J, with 13 bases between the two ends. The DNA for the CDR3 is TGCGCCAGCAGCCAAGATCCGACCCTGACTTACGAGCAGTACTTC. This sequence encodes CASSQDPTLTYEQYF.

This chain joins TRBV5-4 and TRBJ2-5; 14 bases align to TRBD2. Germline assignment: CDR1 SGHNT and CDR2 YYREEE (reference sequence). This CDR3 is 17 amino acids long. V shed 0 bases, J shed 4 bases, and the junction held 5 bases outside the gene matches. The CDR3 protein is CASSLGLAGGLGETQYF. The CDR3 coding sequence is TGTGCCAGCAGCTTGGGACTAGCGGGGGGGCTGGGAGAGACCCAGTACTTC.

The chain couples TRBV19 to TRBJ1-4; D not resolved. The CDR3 totals 14 residues. Germline V gene sequence: CDR1 LNHDA, CDR2 SQIVND (reference sequence). V gave up 6 bases and J gave up 5 bases, with 13 bases separating them. The DNA of the CDR3 is TGTGCCAGTAGCCTCATAGACCAGAATGAAAAACTGTTTTTT. Amino acids: CASSLIDQNEKLFF. Together with reference TRBV19 and TRBJ1-4, the CDR3 gives the full variable domain: DGGITQSPKYLFRKEGQNVTLSCEQNLNHDAMYWYRQDPGQGLRLIYYSQIVNDFQKGDIAEGYSVSREKKESFPLTVTSAQKNPTAFYLCASSLIDQNEKLFFGSGTQLSVL.

The chain couples TRBV10-1 to TRBJ2-2; 8 bases align to TRBD1. Germline V gene data show CDR1 as WNHNN and CDR2 as SYGVQD (reference sequence). J gave up 7 bases and V 0 bases, and 10 bases lay outside the gene matches. This CDR3 has 17 residues. CDR3 loop: CASSESGTTGVLGELFF. CDR3 nucleotides: TGCGCCAGCAGTGAGTCGGGGACGACAGGGGTTCTCGGGGAGCTGTTTTTT.

The chain is built from TRBV18 and TRBJ2-3; 11 bases are a match to TRBD2. The trim removed 2 bases at V and 4 bases at J, leaving 14 bases unmatched. CDR3 length equals 19 residues. Germline V CDR1 and CDR2: KGHSH, LQKENI. The CDR3 DNA reads as TGTGCCAGCTCACCAGACGGGACTAGCGGCGGGTCCGGCCCAGATACGCAGTATTTT. Its protein is CASSPDGTSGGSGPDTQYF.

The chain is built from TRBV19 and TRBJ2-1; tentatively, D is TRBD1 or TRBD2 (5 bases each). Germline CDR1 and CDR2: LNHDA and SQIVND (reference sequence). V was pared by 5 bases and J by 4 bases, with 9 bases between. This CDR3 is 13 amino acids long. The CDR3 DNA sequence: TGTGCCAGTAGTTCGGGGCTTTACAATGAGCAGTTCTTC. Its translation: CASSSGLYNEQFF.

This sequence joins TRBV11-2 and TRBJ1-5; unclear D gene. The germline CDR1 and CDR2 sequences are SGHAT and FQNNGV. The V end lost 1 base, the J end lost 7 bases, and 8 bases lay between the germline ends. The CDR3 loop spans 13 amino acids. In DNA form, the CDR3 reads TGTGCCAGCAGCTTAGGGGGTGGGCAGCCCCAGCATTTT. Translated: CASSLGGGQPQHF.

The J gene is TRBJ1-2, the V gene TRBV19, with D unresolved. The germline V gene encodes CDR1 LNHDA and CDR2 SQIVND (reference sequence). The CDR3 length is 11 residues. Trimming took off 3 bases at V and 6 bases at J, with 5 bases between the two ends. CDR3 sequence reads: CASSIRDGYTF. The CDR3 nucleotides are TGTGCCAGTAGTATCCGGGATGGCTACACCTTC.

This clone has only one observation. The chain joins TRBV6-5 to TRBJ1-6, with a possible D match to TRBD1 (5 bases). CDR1 is MNHEY, CDR2 SVGAGI, per germline. CDR3 length: 14 residues. The V gene lost 2 bases and the J gene lost 7 bases, with 9 bases spanning the gap. The CDR3 nucleotides are TGTGCCAGCAGTTACGGACATGTCAATTCACCCCTCCACTTT. Protein product: CASSYGHVNSPLHF.

This clone has just a few counts. The rearrangement uses TRBV30 and TRBJ1-3; D gene ambiguous. The CDR3 sequence is 16 residues long. The V end lost 2 bases, the J end lost 0 bases, and 14 bases lay between the germline ends. Germline V gene data show CDR1 as GTSNPN and CDR2 as SVGIG (reference sequence). CDR3 sequence reads: CAWSQNRMYSGNTIYF. DNA for the CDR3: TGTGCCTGGAGTCAAAACCGAATGTACTCTGGAAACACCATATATTTT.

V and J are TRBV20-1 and TRBJ1-2; D perhaps matches TRBD1 (5 bases). This CDR3 contains 11 residues. Germline CDR1 reads DFQATT; CDR2 reads SNEGSKA (reference sequence). V was clipped by 2 bases and J by 10 bases, with 11 bases between them. CDR3: CSARRQWYYTF. As DNA, the CDR3 is TGCAGTGCTAGACGACAGTGGTACTACACCTTC.

This clone has only one observation. The V gene is TRBV9, the J gene TRBJ2-7; 10 positions agree with TRBD2. In germline, CDR1 is SGDLS, CDR2 YYNGEE. V gave up 1 base and J gave up 4 bases; unmatched junction bases: 8. The CDR3 runs to 16 residues. CDR3 in amino acids: CASSVTYSGGQYEQYF. CDR3 nucleotide sequence: TGTGCCAGCAGCGTAACCTATAGCGGGGGGCAATACGAGCAGTACTTC.

V usage is TRBV7-2 and J usage is TRBJ2-1, with D perhaps matching TRBD1 (5 bases). Germline values: CDR1 SGHTA, CDR2 FQGNSA. The ends were cut back, 1 base at V and 10 bases at J, with 11 bases in the middle. The CDR3 totals 13 residues. CDR3 amino acids: CASSLGGPGEQFF. The CDR3 DNA sequence: TGTGCCAGCAGCTTAGGGGGCCCTGGGGAGCAGTTCTTC.

V is TRBV4-1 and J is TRBJ1-6; a possible D gene is TRBD1 (5 bases). Germline CDR1 reads MGHRA; CDR2 reads YSYEKL. The length of the CDR3 is 16 residues. V lost 5 bases and J 3 bases, leaving 14 bases between the germline ends. The CDR3 DNA follows: TGCGCCAGCAGCGTCCCGGACATAAGCTATAATTCACCCCTCCACTTT. Its translation is CASSVPDISYNSPLHF.

The CDR3 is CASSPGTDNQPQHF. As DNA, the CDR3 is TGTGCCAGCTCACCAGGGACAGACAATCAGCCCCAGCATTTT. The gene calls are TRBV18 and TRBJ1-5, with TRBD1 matching over 7 bases. J was trimmed by 3 bases and V by 2 bases; bases with no gene match: 1. CDR3 length equals 14 residues. Per germline, CDR1 KGHSH and CDR2 LQKENI.

The V gene is TRBV5-5, the J gene TRBJ2-2, with D possibly being TRBD2 (6 bases). Germline V gene sequence: CDR1 SGHKS, CDR2 YYEKEE (reference sequence). V lost 5 bases, J lost 1 base, and 15 bases lay in between. The CDR3 contains 16 residues. CDR3 amino acids: CASRTPGLMNTGELFF. CDR3 nucleotide sequence: TGTGCCAGCAGGACTCCGGGACTTATGAACACCGGGGAGCTGTTTTTT.

The J gene is TRBJ2-7, the V gene TRBV18; 10 bases match TRBD1. CDR1 is KGHSH, CDR2 LQKENI, per germline. Trimming at V came to 9 bases and at J to 2 bases, leaving 13 bases not matched to a gene. The CDR3 extends over 16 amino acids. Here the CDR3 reads CASTVTGGAWTYEQYF. The CDR3 DNA reads TGTGCCAGTACGGTGACAGGGGGCGCTTGGACCTACGAGCAGTACTTC.

The chain employs TRBV7-2 and TRBJ1-4; TRBD1 matches at 7 bases. This CDR3 has 15 amino acids. Trimming removed 3 bases from V and 4 bases from J; junction bases left unmatched: 5. The germline V gene has CDR1 SGHTA and CDR2 FQGNSA. The CDR3 sequence: CASSLFGTVNEKLFF. Written as DNA, the CDR3 is TGTGCCAGCAGCTTGTTCGGGACAGTTAATGAAAAACTGTTTTTT.

The J gene is TRBJ1-5, the V gene TRBV19; 7 bases are a match to TRBD1. The V gene's germline CDR1 is LNHDA and CDR2 SQIVND (reference sequence). The CDR3 sequence is 14 residues long. With V trimmed by 9 bases and J by 2 bases, 7 bases remained unmatched. CDR3 protein: CASVGQGGNQPQHF. CDR3 nucleotide sequence: TGTGCCAGCGTCGGGCAGGGGGGCAATCAGCCCCAGCATTTT. Based on the CDR3 plus reference TRBV19 and TRBJ1-5, the full variable domain is DGGITQSPKYLFRKEGQNVTLSCEQNLNHDAMYWYRQDPGQGLRLIYYSQIVNDFQKGDIAEGYSVSREKKESFPLTVTSAQKNPTAFYLCASVGQGGNQPQHFGDGTRLSIL.

This chain connects TRBV9 to TRBJ1-5, with TRBD1 matching over 7 bases. The V gene's germline CDR1 is SGDLS and CDR2 YYNGEE. The CDR3 runs 14 residues. V gave up 3 bases and J gave up 6 bases; unmatched junction bases: 6. The CDR3 coding sequence is TGTGCCAGCAGCGCCACAGGGGAGGGTCAGCCCCAGCATTTT. Translating it yields CASSATGEGQPQHF.

J is TRBJ1-1 and V is TRBV5-8; no clear D. The CDR3 contains 13 residues. V gave up 0 bases and J gave up 2 bases, with 5 bases separating them. The germline V gene encodes CDR1 SGHTS and CDR2 YDEGEE. The CDR3 reads CASSLERNTEAFF. The CDR3 DNA reads as TGTGCCAGCAGCTTGGAGAGAAACACTGAAGCTTTCTTT.

The J gene is TRBJ2-1, the V gene TRBV27; the D is unclear. CDR1 and CDR2 from the germline V gene are MNHEY and SMNVEV (reference sequence). With 6 bases removed from V and 4 bases from J, the gap between germline ends came to 4 bases. This CDR3 spans 11 amino acids. Written as DNA, the CDR3 is TGTGCCAGCAGCCGGTACAATGAGCAGTTCTTC. Translation gives CASSRYNEQFF.

The chain employs TRBV11-2 and TRBJ1-5; the D is unclear. Trimming removed 5 bases at V and 6 bases at J, with 11 bases between. Germline V gene data show CDR1 as SGHAT and CDR2 as FQNNGV. This CDR3 contains 13 residues. CDR3 region: CASSEQVSQPQHF. CDR3 in DNA: TGTGCCAGCAGCGAACAAGTGTCTCAGCCCCAGCATTTT.

The V gene is TRBV4-2, the J gene TRBJ2-3, with TRBD2 matching 10 bases. The CDR3 runs 15 residues. V was pared by 8 bases and J by 5 bases, with 10 bases of the junction left unmatched. CDR1 is LGHNA and CDR2 is YNFKEQ in the germline V gene. This chain's CDR3 is CASQKAGGPLDTQYF. CDR3 in DNA: TGTGCCAGCCAGAAAGCGGGGGGGCCATTAGATACGCAGTATTTT.

The chain carries TRBV18 and TRBJ2-6; 10 nucleotides align to TRBD2. Losses at the gene ends were 0 bases for V and 2 bases for J; bases not matched to a gene: 4. The CDR3 runs 18 residues. Germline CDR1 and CDR2: KGHSH and LQKENI. CDR3 protein: CASSPPQRGGTGANVLTF. The CDR3 DNA reads as TGTGCCAGCTCACCACCTCAGCGGGGGGGCACTGGGGCCAACGTCCTGACTTTC.

The chain recombines TRBV7-8 with TRBJ1-6; 8 nucleotides line up with TRBD1. The CDR3 loop spans 16 amino acids. Germline-derived CDR1 and CDR2 are SGHVS and FQNEAQ. J lost 8 bases, V lost 5 bases, and 11 bases had no gene match. In DNA, the CDR3 is TGTGCCAGCAGCCCTAGACAGGGGCCGCCGGATTCACCCCTCCACTTT. This gives the protein CASSPRQGPPDSPLHF. Looking up the rest from reference TRBV7-8 and TRBJ1-6 gives the full variable domain: GAGVSQSPRYKVAKRGQDVALRCDPISGHVSLFWYQQALGQGPEFLTYFQNEAQLDKSGLPSDRFFAERPEGSVSTLKIQRTQQEDSAVYLCASSPRQGPPDSPLHFGNGTRLTVT.

This chain joins TRBV4-2 and TRBJ2-5, with 12 positions matching TRBD1. V trimming: 0 bases; J trimming: 5 bases; junction bases outside the gene matches: 10. The CDR3 has 18 amino acids. Germline V gene sequence: CDR1 LGHNA, CDR2 YNFKEQ. The CDR3 nucleotides are TGTGCCAGCAGCCAAGATCGGGGGACAGGGGGCGAGGGGGAGACCCAGTACTTC. Translated, it gives CASSQDRGTGGEGETQYF.

The V call is TRBV5-1, the J call TRBJ1-2; D is perhaps TRBD1 (5 bases). Between the trimmed V and J ends, which lost 3 bases and 7 bases, there was a span of 13 bases. Germline CDR1 reads SGHRS; CDR2 reads YFSETQ. The CDR3 runs to 13 residues. CDR3 bases: TGCGCCAGCAGCTCGGTGGGGGAACTTGGCTACACCTTC. It specifies CASSSVGELGYTF.